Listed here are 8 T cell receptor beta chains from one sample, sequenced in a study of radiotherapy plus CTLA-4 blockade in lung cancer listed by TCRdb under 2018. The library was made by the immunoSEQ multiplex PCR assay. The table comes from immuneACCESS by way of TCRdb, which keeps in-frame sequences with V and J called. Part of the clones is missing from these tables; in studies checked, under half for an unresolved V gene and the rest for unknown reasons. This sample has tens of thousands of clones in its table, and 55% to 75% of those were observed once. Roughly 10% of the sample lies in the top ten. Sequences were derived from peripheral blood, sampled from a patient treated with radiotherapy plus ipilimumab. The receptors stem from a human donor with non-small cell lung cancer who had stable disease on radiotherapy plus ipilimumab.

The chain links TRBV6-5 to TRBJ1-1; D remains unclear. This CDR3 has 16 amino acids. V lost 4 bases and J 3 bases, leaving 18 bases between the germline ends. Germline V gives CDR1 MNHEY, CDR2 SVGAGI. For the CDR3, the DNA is TGTGCCAGCAGTTCATACCCAATCGCGGTGTACACTGAAGCTTTCTTT. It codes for CASSSYPIAVYTEAFF.

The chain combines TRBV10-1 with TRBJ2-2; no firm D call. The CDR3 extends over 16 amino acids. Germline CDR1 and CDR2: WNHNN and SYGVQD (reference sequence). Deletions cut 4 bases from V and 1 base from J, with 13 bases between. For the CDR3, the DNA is TGCGCCAGCAGTGGTCCCCCAGGTCGGAACACCGGGGAGCTGTTTTTT. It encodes CASSGPPGRNTGELFF.

The CDR3 region is CASRQGPNQPQHF. In nucleotides, the CDR3 is TGTGCCAGCAGACAGGGGCCCAATCAGCCCCAGCATTTT. V usage is TRBV7-9 and J usage is TRBJ1-5; 7 bases are shared with TRBD1. V shed 6 bases and J 3 bases; nucleotides not matched to a gene: 2. From germline, CDR1 is SEHNR and CDR2 FQNEAQ (reference sequence). The CDR3 extends over 13 amino acids.

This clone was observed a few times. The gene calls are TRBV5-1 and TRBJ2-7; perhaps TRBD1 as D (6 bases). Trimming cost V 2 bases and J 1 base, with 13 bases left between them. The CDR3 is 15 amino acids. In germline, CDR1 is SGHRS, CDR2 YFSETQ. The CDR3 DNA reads TGCGCCAGCAGCTTCCGTGGGGGCTTTTCCTACGAGCAGTACTTC. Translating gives CASSFRGGFSYEQYF.

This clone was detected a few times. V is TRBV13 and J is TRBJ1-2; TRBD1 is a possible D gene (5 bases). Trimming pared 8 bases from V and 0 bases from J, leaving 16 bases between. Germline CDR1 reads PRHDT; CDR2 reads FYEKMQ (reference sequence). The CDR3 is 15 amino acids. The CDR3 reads CASGRTGRPNYGYTF. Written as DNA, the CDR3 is TGTGCCAGCGGGCGCACAGGCCGACCTAACTATGGCTACACCTTC.

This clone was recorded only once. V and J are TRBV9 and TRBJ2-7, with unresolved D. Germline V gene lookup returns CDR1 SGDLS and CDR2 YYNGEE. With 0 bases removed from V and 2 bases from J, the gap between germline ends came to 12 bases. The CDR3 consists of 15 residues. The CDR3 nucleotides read TGTGCCAGCAGCGTAGCTTTTGGGCAGCCCTACGAGCAGTACTTC. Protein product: CASSVAFGQPYEQYF.

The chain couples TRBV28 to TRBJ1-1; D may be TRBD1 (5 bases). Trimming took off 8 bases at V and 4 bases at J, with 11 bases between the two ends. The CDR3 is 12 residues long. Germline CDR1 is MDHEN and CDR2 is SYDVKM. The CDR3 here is CASGRGTTEAFF. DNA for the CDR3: TGTGCCAGCGGCCGGGGGACCACTGAAGCTTTCTTT. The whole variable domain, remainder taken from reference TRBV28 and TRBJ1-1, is DVKVTQSSRYLVKRTGEKVFLECVQDMDHENMFWYRQDPGLGLRLIYFSYDVKMKEKGDIPEGYSVSREKKERFSLILESASTNQTSMYLCASGRGTTEAFFGQGTRLTVV.

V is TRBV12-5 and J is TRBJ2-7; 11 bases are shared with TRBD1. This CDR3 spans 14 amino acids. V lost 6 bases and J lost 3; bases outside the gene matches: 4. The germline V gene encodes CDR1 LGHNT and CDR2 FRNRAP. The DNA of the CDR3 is TGTGCTAGTGGGGGGACAGGGGGTCACTACGAGCAGTACTTC. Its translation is CASGGTGGHYEQYF.